These T cell receptor beta chains were read from a single sample in a study of breast tumors, draining lymph nodes, adjacent tissues. TCRdb recomputed calls from the multiplex PCR reads with MiXCR, one row per CDR3 protein. The sample records about 180,000 distinct CDR3 sequences, approximately 33% being singletons. The sequenced material came from axillary lymph node tissue. These receptor sequences come from a female donor with breast cancer. Some clones in this sample may be carry-over from other donors' samples. The CDR3 runs from the conserved cysteine through the conserved F or W. D genes are given only for firm matches. Only part of the rows carry a size: once, few, many, or a class if the clone is expanded.

>.|TRBD2|TRBV6-1|TRBJ2-3
TGTGCCAGCAGTCACGCACTAGCGGGGGGGGATACGCAGTATTTT
CASSHALAGGDTQYF
>many|TRBD2|TRBV9|TRBJ2-3
TGTGCCAGCAGGGGACTAACCGCAAATACGCAGTATTTT
CASRGLTANTQYF
>.|.|TRBV7-2|TRBJ1-6
TGTGCCAGCAGCTTAGCGGCGGGTGGGCCACCCCTCAACTTT
CASSLAAGGPPLNF
>.|TRBD1|TRBV10-3|TRBJ2-3
TGTGCCATCAGTGAGTCGTTGACAGGGGGCTGGGGTACGCAGTATTTT
CAISESLTGGWGTQYF
>many|.|TRBV6-1|TRBJ1-5
TGTGCCAGCAGACCACTTTTGGGTTCCGGTCAGCCCCAGCATTTT
CASRPLLGSGQPQHF
>once|.|TRBV15|TRBJ1-4
TGTGCCACCAGCAGAGATATAGCAACTAATGAAAAACTGTTTTTT
CATSRDIATNEKLFF
>many|TRBD2|TRBV19|TRBJ2-5
TGTGCCAGTAGTATAGGGTGGACTAGCGGGGTCCAAGAGACCCAGTACTTC
CASSIGWTSGVQETQYF
>.|.|TRBV5-4|TRBJ1-2
.
CASSFYICSARDNGEGTF
>.|TRBD1|TRBV19|TRBJ1-5
TGTGCCAGTAGAGGGGAAGAGAGAGACAGGGGCTATTATAGCAATCCGCCCCAGCATTTT
CASRGEERDRGYYSNPPQHF
>.|.|TRBV18|TRBJ2-7
TGTGCCAGCTCACCCCGCCCTTGGGCCTACGAGCAGTACTTC
CASSPRPWAYEQYF
>many|TRBD1|TRBV7-2|TRBJ1-3
TGTGCCAGCAGCTTATGGGGGACAGGCAACTCTGGAAACACCATATATTTT
CASSLWGTGNSGNTIYF
>.|.|TRBV20-1|TRBJ1-5
TGCAGTGCTAGAGATACAGCGAAGATGAATCAGCCCCAGCATTTT
CSARDTAKMNQPQHF
>once|TRBD1|TRBV5-4|TRBJ1-6
TGTGCCAGCAGCTTAAGTGGGACAGACAATAATTCACCCCTCCACTTT
CASSLSGTDNNSPLHF
>many|.|TRBV19|TRBJ2-1
TGTGCCAGTAGTGACGGGGGCTCCTACAATGAGCAGTTCTTC
CASSDGGSYNEQFF
>many|.|TRBV11-3|TRBJ2-7
TGTGCCAGCAGCTTACCAGGGACGGTTACGTCCCACGAGCAGTACTTC
CASSLPGTVTSHEQYF
>.|.|TRBV9|TRBJ2-2
TGTGCCAGCAGCGTAGGAGGATGGAGCTCTGGGGAGCTGTTTTTT
CASSVGGWSSGELFF
>.|.|TRBV3-1|TRBJ1-2
TGTGCCAGCAGCCAACAGGGAATACGCTATGGCTACACCTTC
CASSQQGIRYGYTF
>many|.|TRBV5-5|TRBJ2-7
TGTGCCAGCAGCTTGGCCAACGAGTTGGACAAATCCTACGAGCAGTACTTC
CASSLANELDKSYEQYF
>.|TRBD2|TRBV6-4|TRBJ2-2
TGTGCCAGCAGTTCAGTCAGGGCTAGCGGGACCGGGGAGCTGTTTTTT
CASSSVRASGTGELFF
>.|.|TRBV29-1|TRBJ1-2
TGCAGCACCCCGGGCGGCACCAACTATGGCTACACCTTC
CSTPGGTNYGYTF
>.|.|TRBV2|TRBJ2-5
TGTGCCACCGGGGAGACCCAGTACTTC
CATGETQYF
>many|.|TRBV20-1|TRBJ2-1
TGCAGTTTCGAACTCTCCTTTAATGAGCAGTTCTTC
CSFELSFNEQFF
>many|.|TRBV11-2|TRBJ1-3
TGTGCCAGCAGCTTATCTACGACTTACACCATATATTTT
CASSLSTTYTIYF
>once|.|TRBV7-8|TRBJ1-3
TGTGCCAGCAGCTTAGGTTTAAGTAGCGAGCACACCATATATTTT
CASSLGLSSEHTIYF
>few|TRBD2|TRBV20-1|TRBJ2-6
TGCAGTGCTGGCCTAGCGGGAGGGCCTTTC
CSAGLAGGPF
>many|.|TRBV5-4|TRBJ2-1
TGTGCCAGCAGCCCAACGGGACATGTTTCCTACAATGAGCAGTTCTTC
CASSPTGHVSYNEQFF
>many|.|TRBV19|TRBJ2-7
TGTGCCAGTAGTCCTGGACGCTACGAGCAGTACTTC
CASSPGRYEQYF
>many|.|TRBV4-2|TRBJ2-1
TGTGCCAGCAGCCAAGTGGGGGACTGGGGGAATGAGCAGTTCTTC
CASSQVGDWGNEQFF
>once|.|TRBV5-4|TRBJ1-1
TGTGCCAGCCATTTGGGGGGCGGGAGTGAAGCTTTCTTT
CASHLGGGSEAFF
>many|.|TRBV7-2|TRBJ2-5
TGTGCCAGCAGCTTATTCCCTAGCTGGGGGGAGACCCAGTACTTC
CASSLFPSWGETQYF
>.|.|TRBV20-1|TRBJ2-1
TGCAGTGCCAGCAGCCCCTCCTACAATGAGCAGTTCTTC
CSASSPSYNEQFF